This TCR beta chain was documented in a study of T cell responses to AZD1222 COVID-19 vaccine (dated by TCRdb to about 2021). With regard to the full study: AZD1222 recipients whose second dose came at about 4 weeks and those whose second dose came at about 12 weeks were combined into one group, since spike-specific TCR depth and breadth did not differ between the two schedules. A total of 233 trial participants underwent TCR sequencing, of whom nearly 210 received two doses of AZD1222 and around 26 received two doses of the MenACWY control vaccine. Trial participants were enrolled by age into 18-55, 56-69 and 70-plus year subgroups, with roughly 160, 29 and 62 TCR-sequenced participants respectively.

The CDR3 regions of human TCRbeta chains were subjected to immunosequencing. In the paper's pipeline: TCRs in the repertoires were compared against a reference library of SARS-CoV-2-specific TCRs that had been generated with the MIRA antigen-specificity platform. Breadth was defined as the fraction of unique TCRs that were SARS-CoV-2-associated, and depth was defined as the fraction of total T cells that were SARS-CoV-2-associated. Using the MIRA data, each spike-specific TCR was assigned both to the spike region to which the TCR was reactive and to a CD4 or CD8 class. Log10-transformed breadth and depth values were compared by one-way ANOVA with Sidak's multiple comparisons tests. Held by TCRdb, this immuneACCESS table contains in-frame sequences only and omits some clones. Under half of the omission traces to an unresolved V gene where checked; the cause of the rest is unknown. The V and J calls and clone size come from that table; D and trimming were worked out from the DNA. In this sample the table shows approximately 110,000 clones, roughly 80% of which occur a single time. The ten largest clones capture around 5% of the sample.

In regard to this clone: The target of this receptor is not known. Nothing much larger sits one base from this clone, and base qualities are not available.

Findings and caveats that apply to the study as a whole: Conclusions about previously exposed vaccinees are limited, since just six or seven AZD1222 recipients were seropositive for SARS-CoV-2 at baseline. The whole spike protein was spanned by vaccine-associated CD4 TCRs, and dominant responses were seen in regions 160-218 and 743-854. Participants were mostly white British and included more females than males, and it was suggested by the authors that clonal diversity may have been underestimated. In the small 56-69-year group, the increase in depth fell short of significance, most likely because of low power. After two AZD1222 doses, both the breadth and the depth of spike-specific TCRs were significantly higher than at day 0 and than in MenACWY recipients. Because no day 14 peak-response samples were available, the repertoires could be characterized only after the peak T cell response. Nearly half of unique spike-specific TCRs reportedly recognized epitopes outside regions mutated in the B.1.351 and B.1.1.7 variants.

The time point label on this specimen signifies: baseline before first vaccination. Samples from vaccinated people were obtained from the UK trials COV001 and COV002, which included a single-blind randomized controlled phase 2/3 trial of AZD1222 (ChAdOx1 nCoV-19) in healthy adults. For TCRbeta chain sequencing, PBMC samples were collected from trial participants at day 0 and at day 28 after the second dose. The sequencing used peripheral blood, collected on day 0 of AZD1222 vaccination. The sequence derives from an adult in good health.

Read as DNA, the sequence is TGTGCCAGCAGGGGACTGTCAGCTAACTATGGCTACACCTTC. This codes for CASRGLSANYGYTF. The chain couples TRBV6-5 to TRBJ1-2; the D segment could be TRBD1, given 5 matching bases. V is shortened by 6 bases, J by 0 bases, and the region joining them spans 11 bases. Looking up the germline V gene yields CDR1 MNHEY and CDR2 SVGAGI. The CDR3 runs 14 amino acids, cysteine and phenylalanine included. CDR3 DNA only is kept here, 42 bases in frame from base 1.